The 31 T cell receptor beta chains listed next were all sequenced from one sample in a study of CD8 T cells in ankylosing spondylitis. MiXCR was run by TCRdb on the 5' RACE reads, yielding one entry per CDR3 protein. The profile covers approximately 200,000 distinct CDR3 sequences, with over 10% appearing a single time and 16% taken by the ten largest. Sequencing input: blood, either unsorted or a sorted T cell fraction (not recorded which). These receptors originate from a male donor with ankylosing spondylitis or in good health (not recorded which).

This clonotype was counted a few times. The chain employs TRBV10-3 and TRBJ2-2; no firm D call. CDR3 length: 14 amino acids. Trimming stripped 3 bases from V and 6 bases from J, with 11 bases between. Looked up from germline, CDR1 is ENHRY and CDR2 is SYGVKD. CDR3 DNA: TGTGCCATCAGTGACCAGAATTATCCCGGGGAGCTGTTTTTT. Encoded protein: CAISDQNYPGELFF.

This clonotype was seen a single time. CDR3 region: CASSLRLAGRQETQYF. The DNA of the CDR3 is TGTGCCAGCAGCCTCCGACTAGCGGGCCGCCAAGAGACCCAGTACTTC. The chain recombines TRBV4-2 with TRBJ2-5; TRBD2 matches 10 bases. V shed 4 bases, J shed 1 base, and the junction held 6 bases outside the gene matches. Looked up from germline, CDR1 is LGHNA and CDR2 is YNFKEQ. This CDR3 comprises 16 residues.

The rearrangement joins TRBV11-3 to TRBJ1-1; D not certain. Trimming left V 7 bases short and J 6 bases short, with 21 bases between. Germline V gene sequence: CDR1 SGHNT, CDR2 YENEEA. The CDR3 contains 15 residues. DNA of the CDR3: TGTGCCAGCAACGACCCCCTACCAGGTTTCCCTGAAGCTTTCTTT. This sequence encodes CASNDPLPGFPEAFF.

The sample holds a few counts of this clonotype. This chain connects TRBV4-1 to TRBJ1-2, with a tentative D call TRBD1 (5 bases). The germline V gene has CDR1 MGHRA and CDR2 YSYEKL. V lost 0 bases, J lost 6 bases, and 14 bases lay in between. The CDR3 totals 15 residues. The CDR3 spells CASSQDIAGLNGYTF. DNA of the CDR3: TGCGCCAGCAGCCAAGATATTGCAGGGTTAAATGGCTACACCTTC.

The CDR3 DNA is TGTGCCAGCAGCCAGACAGGGGGATACACCGGGGAGCTGTTTTTT. Translated: CASSQTGGYTGELFF. The rearrangement uses TRBV7-9 and TRBJ2-2; 9 bases fit TRBD1. CDR1 and CDR2 (germline): SEHNR, FQNEAQ (reference sequence). Losses at the gene ends were 5 bases for V and 3 bases for J; bases not matched to a gene: 4. The CDR3 loop spans 15 amino acids.

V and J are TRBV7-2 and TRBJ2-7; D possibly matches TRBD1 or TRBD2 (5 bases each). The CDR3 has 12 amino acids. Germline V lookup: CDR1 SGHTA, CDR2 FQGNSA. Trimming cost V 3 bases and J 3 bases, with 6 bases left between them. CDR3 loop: CASSLRGYEQYF. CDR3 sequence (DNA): TGTGCCAGCAGCTTGAGGGGCTACGAGCAGTACTTC.

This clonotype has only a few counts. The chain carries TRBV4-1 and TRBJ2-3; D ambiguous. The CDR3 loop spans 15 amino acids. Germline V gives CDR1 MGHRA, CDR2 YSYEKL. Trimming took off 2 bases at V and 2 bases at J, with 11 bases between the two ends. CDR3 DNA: TGCGCCAGCAGCCAACGCCCCGACTTCACAGATACGCAGTATTTT. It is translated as CASSQRPDFTDTQYF.

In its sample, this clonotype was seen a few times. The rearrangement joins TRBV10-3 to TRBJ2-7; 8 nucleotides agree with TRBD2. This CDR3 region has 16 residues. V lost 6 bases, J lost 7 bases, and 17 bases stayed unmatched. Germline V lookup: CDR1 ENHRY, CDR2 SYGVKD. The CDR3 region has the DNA TGTGCCATCAGCACCCTCCTAACGGGACTAGTAGGAGAGCAGTACTTC. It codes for CAISTLLTGLVGEQYF.

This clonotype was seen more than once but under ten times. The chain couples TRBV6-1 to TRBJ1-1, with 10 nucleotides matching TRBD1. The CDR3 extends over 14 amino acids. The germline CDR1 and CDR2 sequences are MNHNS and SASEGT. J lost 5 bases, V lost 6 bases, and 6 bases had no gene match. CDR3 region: CASRLGQGSTEAFF. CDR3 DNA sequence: TGTGCCAGCAGGCTGGGACAGGGGAGTACTGAAGCTTTCTTT.

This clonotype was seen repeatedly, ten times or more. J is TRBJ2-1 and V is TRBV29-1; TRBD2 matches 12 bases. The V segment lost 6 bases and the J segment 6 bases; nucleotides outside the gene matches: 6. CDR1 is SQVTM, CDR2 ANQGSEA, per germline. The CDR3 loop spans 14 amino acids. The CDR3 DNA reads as TGCAGCGTCGCCAGGACTAGCGGGACCAATGAGCAGTTCTTC. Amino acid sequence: CSVARTSGTNEQFF.

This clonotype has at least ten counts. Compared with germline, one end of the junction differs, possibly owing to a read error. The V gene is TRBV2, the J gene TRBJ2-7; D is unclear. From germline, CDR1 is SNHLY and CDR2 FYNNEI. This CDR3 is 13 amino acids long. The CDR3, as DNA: TGTGCCAGCAGCGCGGTCCCCTCCTCCGAGCAGTACTTC. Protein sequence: CASSAVPSSEQYF. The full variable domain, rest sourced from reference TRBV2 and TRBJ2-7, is EPEVTQTPSHQVTQMGQEVILRCVPISNHLYFYWYRQILGQKVEFLVSFYNNEISEKSEIFDDQFSVERPDGSNFTLKIRSTKLEDSAMYFCASSAVPSSEQYFGPGTRLTVT.

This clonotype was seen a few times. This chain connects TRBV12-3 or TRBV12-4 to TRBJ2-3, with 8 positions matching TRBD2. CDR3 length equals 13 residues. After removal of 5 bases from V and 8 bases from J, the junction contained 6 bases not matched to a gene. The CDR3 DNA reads TGTGCCAGCAGTATTGGACTAGCTGGTACGCAGTATTTT. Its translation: CASSIGLAGTQYF.

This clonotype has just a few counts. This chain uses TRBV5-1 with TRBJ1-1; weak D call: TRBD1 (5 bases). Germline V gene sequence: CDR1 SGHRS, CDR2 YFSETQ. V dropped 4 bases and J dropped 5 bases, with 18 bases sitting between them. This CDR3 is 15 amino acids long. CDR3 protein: CASSSSTDSKTEAFF. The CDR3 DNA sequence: TGCGCCAGCAGCAGTAGTACAGACAGTAAAACTGAAGCTTTCTTT.

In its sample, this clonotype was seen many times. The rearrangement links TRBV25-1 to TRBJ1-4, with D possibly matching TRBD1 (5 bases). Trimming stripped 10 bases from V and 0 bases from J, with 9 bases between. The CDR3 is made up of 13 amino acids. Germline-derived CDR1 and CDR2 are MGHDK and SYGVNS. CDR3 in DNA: TGTGCCACCCTGGGGGCAACTAATGAAAAACTGTTTTTT. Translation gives CATLGATNEKLFF.

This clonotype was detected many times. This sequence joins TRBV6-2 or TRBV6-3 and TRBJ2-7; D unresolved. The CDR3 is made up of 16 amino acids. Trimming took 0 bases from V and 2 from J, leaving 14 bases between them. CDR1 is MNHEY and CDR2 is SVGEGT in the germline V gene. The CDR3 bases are TGTGCCAGCAGTTACTCGGATAGGGCGCCGACCTACGAGCAGTACTTC. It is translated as CASSYSDRAPTYEQYF.

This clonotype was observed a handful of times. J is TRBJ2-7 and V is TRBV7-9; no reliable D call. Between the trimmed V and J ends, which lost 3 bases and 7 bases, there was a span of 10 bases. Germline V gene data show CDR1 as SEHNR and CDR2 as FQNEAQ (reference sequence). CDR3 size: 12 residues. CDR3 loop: CASSFGTDEQYF. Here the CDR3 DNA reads TGTGCCAGCAGCTTCGGTACGGATGAGCAGTACTTC. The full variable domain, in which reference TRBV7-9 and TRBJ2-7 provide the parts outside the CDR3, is DTGVSQNPRHKITKRGQNVTFRCDPISEHNRLYWYRQTLGQGPEFLTYFQNEAQLEKSRLLSDRFSAERPKGSFSTLEIQRTEQGDSAMYLCASSFGTDEQYFGPGTRLTVT.

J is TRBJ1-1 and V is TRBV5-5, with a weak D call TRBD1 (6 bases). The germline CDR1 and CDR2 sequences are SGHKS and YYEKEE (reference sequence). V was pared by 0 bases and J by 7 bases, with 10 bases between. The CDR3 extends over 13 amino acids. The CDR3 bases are TGTGCCAGCAGCTTGGAGGGGGACGTTGAAGCTTTCTTT. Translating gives CASSLEGDVEAFF.

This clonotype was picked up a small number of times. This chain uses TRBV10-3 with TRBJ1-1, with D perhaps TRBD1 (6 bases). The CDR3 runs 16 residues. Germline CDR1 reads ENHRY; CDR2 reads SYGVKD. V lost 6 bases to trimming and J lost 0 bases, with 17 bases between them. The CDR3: CAISDLDRPMNTEAFF. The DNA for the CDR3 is TGTGCCATCAGCGACCTCGACAGGCCGATGAACACTGAAGCTTTCTTT.

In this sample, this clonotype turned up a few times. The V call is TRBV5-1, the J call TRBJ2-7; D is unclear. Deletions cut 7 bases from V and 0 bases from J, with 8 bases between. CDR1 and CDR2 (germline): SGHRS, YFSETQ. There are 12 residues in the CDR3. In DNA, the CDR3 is TGCGCCAGCTTCCGTTTCTCCTACGAGCAGTACTTC. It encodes CASFRFSYEQYF.

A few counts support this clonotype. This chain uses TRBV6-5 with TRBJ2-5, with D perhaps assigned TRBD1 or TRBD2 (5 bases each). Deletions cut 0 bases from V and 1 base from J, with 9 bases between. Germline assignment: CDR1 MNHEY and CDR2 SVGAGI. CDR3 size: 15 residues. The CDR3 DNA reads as TGTGCCAGCAGTTACTCGAGAGGGACCCAAGAGACCCAGTACTTC. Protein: CASSYSRGTQETQYF.

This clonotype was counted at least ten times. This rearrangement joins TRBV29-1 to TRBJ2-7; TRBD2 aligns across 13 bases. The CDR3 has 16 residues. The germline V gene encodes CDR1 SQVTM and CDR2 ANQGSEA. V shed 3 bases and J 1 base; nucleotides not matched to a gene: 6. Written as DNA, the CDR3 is TGCAGCGTTGATTTCACGGGACTAGCGGGATCCTACGAGCAGTACTTC. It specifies CSVDFTGLAGSYEQYF.

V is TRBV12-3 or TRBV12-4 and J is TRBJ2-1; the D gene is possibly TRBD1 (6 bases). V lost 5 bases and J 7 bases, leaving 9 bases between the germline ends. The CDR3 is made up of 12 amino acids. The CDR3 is CASSRQVNEQFF. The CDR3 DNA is TGTGCCAGCAGTCGACAGGTGAATGAGCAGTTCTTC.

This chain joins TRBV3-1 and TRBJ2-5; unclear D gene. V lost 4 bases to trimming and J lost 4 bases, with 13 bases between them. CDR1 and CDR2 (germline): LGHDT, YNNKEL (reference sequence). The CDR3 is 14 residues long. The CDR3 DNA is TGTGCCAGCAGCCCAAGAGCCCTAGGAGAGACCCAGTACTTC. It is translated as CASSPRALGETQYF.

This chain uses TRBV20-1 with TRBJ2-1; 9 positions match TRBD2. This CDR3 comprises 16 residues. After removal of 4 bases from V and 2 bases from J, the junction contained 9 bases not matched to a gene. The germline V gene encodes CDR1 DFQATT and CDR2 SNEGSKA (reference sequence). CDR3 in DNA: TGCAGTGCTACAGCCTTAGCGGGAGCAACCTACAATGAGCAGTTCTTC. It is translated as CSATALAGATYNEQFF.

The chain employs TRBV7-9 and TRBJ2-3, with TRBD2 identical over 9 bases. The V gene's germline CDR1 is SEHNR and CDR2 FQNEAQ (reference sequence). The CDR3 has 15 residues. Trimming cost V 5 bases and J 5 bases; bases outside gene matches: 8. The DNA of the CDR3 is TGTGCCAGCAGCGCCCCGCGGGGGGGTGGAGATACGCAGTATTTT. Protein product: CASSAPRGGGDTQYF. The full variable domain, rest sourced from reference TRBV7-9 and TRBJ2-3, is DTGVSQNPRHKITKRGQNVTFRCDPISEHNRLYWYRQTLGQGPEFLTYFQNEAQLEKSRLLSDRFSAERPKGSFSTLEIQRTEQGDSAMYLCASSAPRGGGDTQYFGPGTRLTVL.

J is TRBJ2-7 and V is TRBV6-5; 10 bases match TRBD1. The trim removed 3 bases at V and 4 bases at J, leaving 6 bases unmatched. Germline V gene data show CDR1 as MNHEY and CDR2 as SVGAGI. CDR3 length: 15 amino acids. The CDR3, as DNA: TGTGCCAGCAGTTATACCGGGACAGGGGTTTACGAGCAGTACTTC. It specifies CASSYTGTGVYEQYF.

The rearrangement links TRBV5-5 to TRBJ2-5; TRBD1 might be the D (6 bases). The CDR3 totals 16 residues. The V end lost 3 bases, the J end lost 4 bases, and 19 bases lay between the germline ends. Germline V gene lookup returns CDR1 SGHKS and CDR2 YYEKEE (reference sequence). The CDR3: CASSSLTKGVRETQYF. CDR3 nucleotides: TGTGCCAGCAGCTCCCTAACCAAGGGGGTAAGAGAGACCCAGTACTTC.

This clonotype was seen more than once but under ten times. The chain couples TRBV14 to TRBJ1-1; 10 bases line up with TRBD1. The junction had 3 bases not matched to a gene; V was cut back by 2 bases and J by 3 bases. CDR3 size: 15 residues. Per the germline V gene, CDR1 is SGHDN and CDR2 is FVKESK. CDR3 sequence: CASSQRQGAHTEAFF. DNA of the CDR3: TGTGCCAGCAGCCAAAGACAGGGGGCCCACACTGAAGCTTTCTTT.

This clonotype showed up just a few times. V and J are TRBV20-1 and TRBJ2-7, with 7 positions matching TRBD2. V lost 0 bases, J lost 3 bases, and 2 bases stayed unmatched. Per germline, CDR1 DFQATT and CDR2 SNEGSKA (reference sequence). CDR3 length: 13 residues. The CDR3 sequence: CSAREGGFYEQYF. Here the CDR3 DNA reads TGCAGTGCTAGAGAGGGGGGGTTCTACGAGCAGTACTTC.

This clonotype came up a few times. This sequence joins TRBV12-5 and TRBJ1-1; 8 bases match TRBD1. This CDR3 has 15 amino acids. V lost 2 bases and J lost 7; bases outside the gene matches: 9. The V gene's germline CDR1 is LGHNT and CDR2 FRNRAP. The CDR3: CASGLYGQGRDEAFF. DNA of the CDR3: TGTGCTAGTGGTTTGTACGGACAGGGACGTGATGAAGCTTTCTTT.

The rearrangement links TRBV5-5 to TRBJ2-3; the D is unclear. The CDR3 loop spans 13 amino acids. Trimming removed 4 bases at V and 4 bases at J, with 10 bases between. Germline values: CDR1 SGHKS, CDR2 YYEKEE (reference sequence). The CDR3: CASSPDVADTQYF. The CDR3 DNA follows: TGTGCCAGCAGCCCTGATGTGGCAGATACGCAGTATTTT.